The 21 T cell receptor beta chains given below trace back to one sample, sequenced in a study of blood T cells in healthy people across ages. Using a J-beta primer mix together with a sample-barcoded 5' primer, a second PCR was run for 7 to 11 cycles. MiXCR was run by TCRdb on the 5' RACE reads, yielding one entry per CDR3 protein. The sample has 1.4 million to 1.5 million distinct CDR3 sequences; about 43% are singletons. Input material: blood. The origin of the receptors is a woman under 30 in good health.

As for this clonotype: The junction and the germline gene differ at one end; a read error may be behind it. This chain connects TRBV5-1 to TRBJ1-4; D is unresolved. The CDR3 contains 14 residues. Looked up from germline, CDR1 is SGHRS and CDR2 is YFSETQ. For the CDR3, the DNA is TGCGCCTGCAGCTTAGGAGGGACTAATGAAAAACTGTTTTTT. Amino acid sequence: CACSLGGTNEKLFF. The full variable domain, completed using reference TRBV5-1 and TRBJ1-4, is KAGVTQTPRYLIKTRGQQVTLSCSPISGHRSVSWYQQTPGQGLQFLFEYFSETQRNKGNFPGRFSGRQFSNSRSEMNVSTLELGDSALYLCACSLGGTNEKLFFGSGTQLSVL.

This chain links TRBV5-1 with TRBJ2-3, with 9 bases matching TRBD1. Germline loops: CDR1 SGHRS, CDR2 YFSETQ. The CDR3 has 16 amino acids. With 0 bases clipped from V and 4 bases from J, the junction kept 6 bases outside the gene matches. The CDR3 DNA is TGCGCCAGCAGCTTGGGTGGGACAGGGCGAGCAGATACGCAGTATTTT. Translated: CASSLGGTGRADTQYF.

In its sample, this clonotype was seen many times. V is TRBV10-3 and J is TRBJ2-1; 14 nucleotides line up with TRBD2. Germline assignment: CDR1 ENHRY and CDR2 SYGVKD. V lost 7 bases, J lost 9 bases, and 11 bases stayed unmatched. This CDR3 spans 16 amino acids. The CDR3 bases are TGTGCCATCACCCAGGAGGGGACTAGCGGGAGATCTGAGCAGTTCTTC. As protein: CAITQEGTSGRSEQFF.

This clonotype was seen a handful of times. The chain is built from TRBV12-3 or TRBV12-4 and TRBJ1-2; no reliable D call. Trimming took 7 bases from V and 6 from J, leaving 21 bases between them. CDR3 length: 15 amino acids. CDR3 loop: CASISPTAPWNGYTF. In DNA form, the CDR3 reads TGTGCCAGCATTTCCCCCACAGCCCCCTGGAATGGCTACACCTTC.

CDR3 region: CASSKALFGPTGAGTDTQYF. The CDR3 DNA sequence: TGTGCCAGCAGCAAAGCGCTTTTCGGGCCTACAGGGGCGGGCACAGATACGCAGTATTTT. This sequence joins TRBV21-1 and TRBJ2-3; the listed D gene, TRBD1, was not tested against the DNA. TRBV21-1 is a pseudogene locus. The CDR3 has 20 amino acids.

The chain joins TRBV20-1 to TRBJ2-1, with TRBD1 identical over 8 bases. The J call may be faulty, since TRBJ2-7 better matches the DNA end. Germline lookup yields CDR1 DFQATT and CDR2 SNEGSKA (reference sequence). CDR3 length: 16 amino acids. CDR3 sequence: CSARTAGGYSYNEQYF. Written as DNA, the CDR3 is TGCAGTGCTAGAACGGCAGGGGGCTACTCCTACAATGAGCAGTACTTC.

CDR3 sequence (DNA): TGTGCCAGCTCACGGTCGCTAGCGGGGGAACAAGAGACCCAGTACTTC. Encoded protein: CASSRSLAGEQETQYF. The V gene is TRBV18, the J gene TRBJ2-5, with TRBD2 matching over 10 bases. Germline values: CDR1 KGHSH, CDR2 LQKENI. The CDR3 is 16 amino acids. V shed 4 bases, J shed 2 bases, and the junction held 7 bases outside the gene matches.

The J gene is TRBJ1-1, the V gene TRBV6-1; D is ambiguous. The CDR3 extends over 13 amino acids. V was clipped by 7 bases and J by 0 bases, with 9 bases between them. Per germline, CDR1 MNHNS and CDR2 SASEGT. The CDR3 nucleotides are TGTGCCAGCACGGCAGAGCTGAACACTGAAGCTTTCTTT. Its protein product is CASTAELNTEAFF.

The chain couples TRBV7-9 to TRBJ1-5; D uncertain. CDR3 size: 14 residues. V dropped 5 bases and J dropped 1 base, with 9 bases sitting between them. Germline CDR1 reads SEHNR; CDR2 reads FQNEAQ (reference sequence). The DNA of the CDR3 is TGTGCCAGCAGCCTAACATACAGCAATCAGCCCCAGCATTTT. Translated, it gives CASSLTYSNQPQHF.

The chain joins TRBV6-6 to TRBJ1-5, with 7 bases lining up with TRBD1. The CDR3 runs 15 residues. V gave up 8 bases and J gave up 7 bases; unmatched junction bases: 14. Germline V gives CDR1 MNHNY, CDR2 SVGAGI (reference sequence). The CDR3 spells CASWTGRLLGQPQHF. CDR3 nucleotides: TGTGCCAGCTGGACAGGTCGATTACTGGGACAGCCCCAGCATTTT.

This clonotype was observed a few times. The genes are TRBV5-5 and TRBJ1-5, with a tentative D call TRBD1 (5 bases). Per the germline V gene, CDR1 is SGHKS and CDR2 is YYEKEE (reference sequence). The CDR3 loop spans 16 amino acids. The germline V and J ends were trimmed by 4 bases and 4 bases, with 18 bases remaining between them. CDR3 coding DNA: TGTGCCAGCAGCCCGGGGACTGGGAATTCGAATCAGCCCCAGCATTTT. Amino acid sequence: CASSPGTGNSNQPQHF. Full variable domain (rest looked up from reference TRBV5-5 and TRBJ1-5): DAGVTQSPTHLIKTRGQQVTLRCSPISGHKSVSWYQQVLGQGPQFIFQYYEKEERGRGNFPDRFSARQFPNYSSELNVNALLLGDSALYLCASSPGTGNSNQPQHFGDGTRLSIL.

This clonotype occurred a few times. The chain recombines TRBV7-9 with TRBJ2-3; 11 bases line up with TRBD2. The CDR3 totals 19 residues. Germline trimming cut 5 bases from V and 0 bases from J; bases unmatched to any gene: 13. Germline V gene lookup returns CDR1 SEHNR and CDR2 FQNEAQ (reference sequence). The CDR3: CASSAPGLAVSSSTDTQYF. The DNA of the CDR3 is TGTGCCAGCAGCGCCCCGGGACTAGCGGTTTCTTCTAGCACAGATACGCAGTATTTT.

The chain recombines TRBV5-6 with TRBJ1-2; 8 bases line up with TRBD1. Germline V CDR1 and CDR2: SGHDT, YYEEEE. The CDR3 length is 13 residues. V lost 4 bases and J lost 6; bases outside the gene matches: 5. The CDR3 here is CASSDWTGNGYTF. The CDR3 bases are TGTGCCAGCAGCGATTGGACAGGGAATGGCTACACCTTC.

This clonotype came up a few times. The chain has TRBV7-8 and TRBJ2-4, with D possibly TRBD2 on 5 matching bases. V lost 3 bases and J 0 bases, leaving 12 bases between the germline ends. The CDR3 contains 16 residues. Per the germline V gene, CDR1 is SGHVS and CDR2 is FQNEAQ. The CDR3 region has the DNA TGTGCCAGCAGCTTGATAGTTGGGAGAGCCAAAAACATTCAGTACTTC. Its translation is CASSLIVGRAKNIQYF.

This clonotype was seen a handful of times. CDR3 DNA sequence: TGCAGTGCCGACCGGAAGCGACAAGAGACCCAGTACTTC. It specifies CSADRKRQETQYF. This sequence joins TRBV20-1 and TRBJ2-5; D unresolved. V lost 6 bases to trimming and J lost 2 bases, with 13 bases between them. Germline CDR1 DFQATT, CDR2 SNEGSKA (reference sequence). This CDR3 contains 13 residues.

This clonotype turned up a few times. The CDR3 protein is CASSSEGSTNEKLFF. CDR3 nucleotides: TGTGCCAGCAGTAGCGAGGGATCAACTAATGAAAAACTGTTTTTT. This rearrangement joins TRBV2 to TRBJ1-4; D remains unclear. The V gene's germline CDR1 is SNHLY and CDR2 FYNNEI. CDR3 length: 15 amino acids. With 5 bases removed from V and 0 bases from J, the gap between germline ends came to 10 bases.

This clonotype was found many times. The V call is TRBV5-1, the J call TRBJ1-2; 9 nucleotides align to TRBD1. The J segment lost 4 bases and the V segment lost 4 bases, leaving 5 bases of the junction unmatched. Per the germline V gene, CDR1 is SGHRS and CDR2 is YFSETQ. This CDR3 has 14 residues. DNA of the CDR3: TGCGCCAGCAGCGACGGACAGGGGTCCTATGGCTACACCTTC. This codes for CASSDGQGSYGYTF.

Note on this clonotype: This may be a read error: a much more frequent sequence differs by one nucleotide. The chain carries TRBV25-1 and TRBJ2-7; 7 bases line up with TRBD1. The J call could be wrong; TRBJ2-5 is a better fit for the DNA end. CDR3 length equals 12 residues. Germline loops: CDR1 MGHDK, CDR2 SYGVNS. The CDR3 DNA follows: TGTGCCAGCAGTACAGGGGCAGAGACCCAGTACTTC. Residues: CASSTGAETQYF.

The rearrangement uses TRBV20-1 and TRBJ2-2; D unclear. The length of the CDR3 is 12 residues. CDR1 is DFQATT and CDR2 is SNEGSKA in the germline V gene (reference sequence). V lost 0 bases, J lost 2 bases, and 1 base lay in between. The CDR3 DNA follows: TGCAGTGCTAGAGACAACACCGGGGAGCTGTTTTTT. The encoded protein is CSARDNTGELFF.

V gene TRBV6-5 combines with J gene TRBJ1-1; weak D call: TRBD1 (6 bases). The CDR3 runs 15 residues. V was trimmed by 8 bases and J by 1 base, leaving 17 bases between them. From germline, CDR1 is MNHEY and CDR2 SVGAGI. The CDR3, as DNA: TGTGCCAGCTGCCCGGGGCGGGGGCGGAACACTGAAGCTTTCTTT. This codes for CASCPGRGRNTEAFF.

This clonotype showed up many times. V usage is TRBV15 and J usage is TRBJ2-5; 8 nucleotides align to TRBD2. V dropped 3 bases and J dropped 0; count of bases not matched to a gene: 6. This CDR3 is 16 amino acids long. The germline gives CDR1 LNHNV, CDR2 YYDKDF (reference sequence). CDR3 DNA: TGTGCCACCAGCAGGCCTCTAGCGGGTAACCAAGAGACCCAGTACTTC. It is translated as CATSRPLAGNQETQYF.